These 12 T cell receptor beta chains originate from one sample sequenced in a study of regulatory T cells in long-lasting Graves disease. Sample time point: newly diagnosed GD, antithyroid drugs for less than 3 months. The TCR library was made from RNA extracted from PBMCs. Through Arm-PCR of CDR3 regions and iRepertoire HTBI primers, TCR beta libraries were built. TCRdb re-derived calls from the multiplex PCR reads in MiXCR, one entry per CDR3 protein. The profile shows 300,000 to 450,000 distinct CDR3 sequences, around 16% of them singletons. Specimen: peripheral blood mononuclear cells (PBMCs), collected at new diagnosis, from a patient treated with antithyroid drugs. The source of these receptors is a female donor with Graves disease.

In this sample, this clonotype turned up a few times. An end of the junction does not agree with germline; a read error may underlie this. The CDR3 DNA reads TGCGCCAGTAGCCAAGATTCTTTCTCGTTTGCCGGTAATTCACCCCTCCACTTT. Translated: CASSQDSFSFAGNSPLHF. The V and J genes are TRBV4-1 and TRBJ1-6, with D unclear. The CDR3 spans 18 residues. The V gene's germline CDR1 is MGHRA and CDR2 YSYEKL.

This clonotype was picked up many times. The chain is built from TRBV28 and TRBJ2-7, with 9 bases matching TRBD1. The ends lost 4 bases at V and 6 bases at J; junction bases unmatched: 10. CDR1 and CDR2 (germline): MDHEN, SYDVKM. The CDR3 consists of 15 residues. The CDR3 loop is CASSYPGQGGSEQYF. CDR3 nucleotides: TGTGCCAGCAGTTACCCGGGACAGGGAGGGAGCGAGCAGTACTTC.

This clonotype was seen many times. The chain links TRBV27 to TRBJ2-1; tentatively, D is TRBD2 (5 bases). V shed 2 bases and J shed 4 bases, with 6 bases lying between them. Germline-derived CDR1 and CDR2 are MNHEY and SMNVEV (reference sequence). CDR3 length equals 13 residues. CDR3 DNA: TGTGCCAGCAGTTTAGGGGAGTACAATGAGCAGTTCTTC. Translating gives CASSLGEYNEQFF.

This clonotype showed up many times. The CDR3 loop reads CASSLGYSNTEAFF. In nucleotides, the CDR3 is TGTGCCAGCAGTTTGGGCTATTCGAACACTGAAGCTTTCTTT. This sequence joins TRBV12-3 or TRBV12-4 and TRBJ1-1; D is uncertain. There are 14 residues in the CDR3. V was pared by 3 bases and J by 1 base, with 9 bases between.

This clonotype showed up many times. The chain links TRBV7-2 to TRBJ2-1; the match to TRBD2 covers 13 bases. The CDR3 is 15 amino acids. Looked up from germline, CDR1 is SGHTA and CDR2 is FQGNSA. Trimming removed 6 bases from V and 4 bases from J; junction bases left unmatched: 3. CDR3 nucleotide sequence: TGTGCCAGCAGTCGGACTAGCGGGAGATACAATGAGCAGTTCTTC. Translated, it gives CASSRTSGRYNEQFF.

This clonotype was seen many times. The chain combines TRBV6-5 with TRBJ2-3; 9 bases agree with TRBD2. V gave up 4 bases and J gave up 2 bases; unmatched junction bases: 4. CDR3 length equals 15 residues. CDR1 and CDR2 (germline): MNHEY, SVGAGI. This CDR3 reads CASSSEGLATDTQYF. DNA for the CDR3: TGTGCCAGCAGTTCCGAGGGACTAGCCACAGATACGCAGTATTTT.

The chain uses TRBV4-1 and TRBJ1-2; 7 nucleotides agree with TRBD1. This CDR3 has 15 residues. V dropped 2 bases and J dropped 4; count of bases not matched to a gene: 7. From germline, CDR1 is MGHRA and CDR2 YSYEKL. The CDR3 DNA reads as TGCGCCAGCAGCCAACAGGAGGGACAGCTCTATGGCTACACCTTC. Residues: CASSQQEGQLYGYTF.

J is TRBJ2-7 and V is TRBV6-5; D unresolved. The CDR3 sequence is 13 residues long. V gave up 0 bases and J gave up 9 bases, with 12 bases separating them. Germline V gene lookup returns CDR1 MNHEY and CDR2 SVGAGI. CDR3 region: CASSYSAERGQYF. CDR3 coding DNA: TGTGCCAGCAGTTACTCGGCAGAACGAGGGCAGTACTTC.

This clonotype occurred many times. V and J are TRBV2 and TRBJ2-2; D gene ambiguous. The V and J ends lost 1 base and 10 bases respectively, with 22 bases between them. The CDR3 consists of 17 residues. The germline gives CDR1 SNHLY, CDR2 FYNNEI. CDR3 sequence: CASSEDIRVLGPVELFF. CDR3 nucleotide sequence: TGTGCCAGCAGTGAAGATATCCGGGTTTTGGGCCCCGTGGAGCTGTTTTTT.

This clonotype occurred a few times. The V gene is TRBV6-5, the J gene TRBJ1-5; possible D gene TRBD1, 6 bases. CDR1 and CDR2 (germline): MNHEY, SVGAGI. V was shortened by 0 bases and J by 1 base, with 7 bases between the two germline ends. This CDR3 has 15 residues. CDR3 DNA: TGTGCCAGCAGTTACTCGAGGGGGAGCAATCAGCCCCAGCATTTT. Residues: CASSYSRGSNQPQHF.

Comment on this clonotype: With a far larger clone one base away, a read error is the likely cause. This CDR3 is missing its conserved last phenylalanine or tryptophan, likely due to a read error. The J gene is TRBJ2-5, the V gene TRBV20-1, with 8 nucleotides matching TRBD2. The DNA end is a closer match to TRBJ2-1, so the J assignment may be wrong. The CDR3 is 16 amino acids. The germline gives CDR1 DFQATT, CDR2 SNEGSKA (reference sequence). In DNA form, the CDR3 reads TGCAGTGCTAGATCTCAGCGGGAGTCTGGCTACAATGAGCAGTTCCTC. It codes for CSARSQRESGYNEQFL.

The chain combines TRBV5-5 with TRBJ1-5; possible D gene TRBD1, 6 bases. The CDR3 totals 16 residues. CDR1 and CDR2 from the germline V gene are SGHKS and YYEKEE (reference sequence). The V and J ends lost 4 bases and 0 bases respectively, with 14 bases between them. CDR3: CASSDPGAYSNQPQHF. In nucleotides, the CDR3 is TGTGCCAGCAGCGACCCAGGGGCCTATAGCAATCAGCCCCAGCATTTT.